This T cell receptor beta chain comes out of a study of cytomegalovirus exposure and HLA in healthy donors. The CDR3 consists of 11 residues. V lost 2 bases to trimming and J lost 5 bases, with 6 bases between them. In germline, CDR1 is DFQATT, CDR2 SNEGSKA (reference sequence). Primers: 60 Vbeta forward and 13 Jbeta reverse. Only in-frame clones appear in the TCRdb table, and some are missing; sequencing was by immunoSEQ multiplex PCR. The sample includes around 37,000 clones. Comment on this clone: This sample includes further DNA sequences coding for the same CDR3.

The clonotype comes from a human donor in good health. The specimen sequenced was PBMCs. V gene TRBV20-1 combines with J gene TRBJ1-2; D is unresolved. The CDR3 spells CSARLPYGYTF. In DNA, the CDR3 is TGCAGTGCTAGACTACCTTATGGCTACACCTTC.